What follows is one TCR beta chain and its context. Its antigen is currently unknown. Profiling relied on immunoSEQ multiplex PCR, and the TCRdb table lists in-frame clones only, not all of them. In the table there are some 340,000 clones, 86% of which are singletons. Indicated treatment: around 19 received Ad26.COV2.S at low or high dose, single or two shots; 5 received placebo; per-sample allocation not given. Repertoires come from day 63 after the first vaccine or placebo injection. The donor's status was that of an adult aged 18-55 years in Boston. These data come from a study of Ad26.COV2.S vaccination and SARS-CoV-2 variants. Study at large: Intramuscular Ad26.COV2.S doses were given once or twice, 56 days apart.

This CDR3 region has 15 residues. CDR1 is LGHDT, CDR2 YNNKEL, per germline (reference sequence). The ends were cut back, 0 bases at V and 1 base at J, with 6 bases in the middle. Broader study findings: There was a possibility that the TCR breadth and depth analyses underestimated total T cell responses.

Sequencing used peripheral blood, obtained in a trial of Ad26.COV2.S vaccine versus placebo. V and J are TRBV3-1 (or the pseudogene TRBV3-2) and TRBJ2-2; no firm D call. This TCR derives from a person aged 18-60 years who received the Ad26.COV2.S COVID-19 vaccine or a placebo. In DNA, the CDR3 is TGTGCCAGCAGCCAAGACGAGTGGAACACCGGGGAGCTGTTTTTT. Translated, it gives CASSQDEWNTGELFF.